The present entry profiles one T cell receptor (beta chain) with its context. The source of the sample is a study of blood T cell repertoires in COVID-19. Across the whole study: The origin of the acute and convalescent COVID-19 samples was the United States, Italy and Spain.

Methods used by the authors: Researchers report that nucleated cell counts were estimated from reference gene primer amplification. Here immunoSEQ multiplex PCR was the method, and the copy in TCRdb shows in-frame clones only, minus some. Clone size and the V and J calls come from that table; the DNA yielded D and trimming. Among over 450,000 clones listed, about 89% were seen once. Trimming took 7 bases from V and 4 from J; bases not matched to a gene: 7. This CDR3 region has 14 residues. Germline assignment: CDR1 SNHLY and CDR2 FYNNEI. The chain couples TRBV2 to TRBJ2-7; 10 bases are a match to TRBD1. The sequencing input was peripheral blood. The TCR sequence derives from a woman between 50 and 59 years old with COVID-19, enrolled during active disease. CDR3 protein: CASTEDRGTYEQYF. Here the CDR3 DNA reads TGTGCCAGCACTGAGGACAGGGGGACGTACGAGCAGTACTTC.